What follows describes a single T cell receptor (beta chain). The V gene's germline CDR1 is SGHRS and CDR2 YFSETQ. V lost 0 bases to trimming and J lost 1 base, with 9 bases between them. The CDR3 length is 15 residues. These data are taken from a study of pediatric ulcerative colitis. The overall study: Over five patients showed pancolitis and two showed left-sided colitis.

Repertoires were generated with immunoSEQ multiplex PCR, while TCRdb's copy carries only in-frame clones and drops some. Among roughly 70,000 clones listed, less than 90% were seen once. The sequence derives from a boy between 10 and 17 years old with severe ulcerative colitis. The chain links TRBV5-1 to TRBJ2-3; D may be TRBD2 (6 bases). Sequencing was performed on blood. The CDR3 reads CASSLELAGTDTQYF. The CDR3 nucleotides read TGCGCCAGCAGCTTGGAATTAGCGGGCACAGATACGCAGTATTTT.